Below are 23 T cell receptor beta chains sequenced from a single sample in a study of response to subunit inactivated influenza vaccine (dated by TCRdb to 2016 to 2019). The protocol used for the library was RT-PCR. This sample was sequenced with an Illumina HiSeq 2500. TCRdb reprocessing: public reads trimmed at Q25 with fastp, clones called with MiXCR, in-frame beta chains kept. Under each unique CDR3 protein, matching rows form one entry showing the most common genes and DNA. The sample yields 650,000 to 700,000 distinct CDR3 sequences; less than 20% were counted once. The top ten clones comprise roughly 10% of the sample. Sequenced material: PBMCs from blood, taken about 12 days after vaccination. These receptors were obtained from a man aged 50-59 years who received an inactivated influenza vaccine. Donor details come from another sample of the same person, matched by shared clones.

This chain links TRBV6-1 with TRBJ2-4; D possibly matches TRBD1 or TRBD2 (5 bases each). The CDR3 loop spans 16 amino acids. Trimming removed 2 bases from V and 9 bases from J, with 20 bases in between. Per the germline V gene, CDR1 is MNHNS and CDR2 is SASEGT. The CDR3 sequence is CASSESDWGFQVIQYF. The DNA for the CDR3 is TGTGCCAGCAGTGAAAGTGATTGGGGGTTTCAGGTCATTCAGTACTTC.

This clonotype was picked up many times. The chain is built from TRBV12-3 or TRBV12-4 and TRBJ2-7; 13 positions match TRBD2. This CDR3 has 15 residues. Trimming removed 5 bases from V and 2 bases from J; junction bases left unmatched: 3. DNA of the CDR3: TGTGCCAGCAGTCCCGGGACTAGCGGGGCCTACGAGCAGTACTTC. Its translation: CASSPGTSGAYEQYF.

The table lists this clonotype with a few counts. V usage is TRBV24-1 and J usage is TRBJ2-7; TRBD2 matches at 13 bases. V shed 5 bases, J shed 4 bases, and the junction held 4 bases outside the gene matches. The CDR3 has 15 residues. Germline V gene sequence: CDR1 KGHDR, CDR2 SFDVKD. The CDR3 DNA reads TGTGCCACCAGTGCTGGGACTAGCGGGAAGTACGAGCAGTACTTC. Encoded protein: CATSAGTSGKYEQYF.

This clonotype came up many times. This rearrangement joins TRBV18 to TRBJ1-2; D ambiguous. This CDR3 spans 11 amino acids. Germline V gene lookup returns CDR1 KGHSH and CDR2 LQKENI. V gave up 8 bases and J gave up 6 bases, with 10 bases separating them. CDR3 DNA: TGTGCCAGCAGCCCGTCGGATGGCTACACCTTC. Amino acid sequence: CASSPSDGYTF.

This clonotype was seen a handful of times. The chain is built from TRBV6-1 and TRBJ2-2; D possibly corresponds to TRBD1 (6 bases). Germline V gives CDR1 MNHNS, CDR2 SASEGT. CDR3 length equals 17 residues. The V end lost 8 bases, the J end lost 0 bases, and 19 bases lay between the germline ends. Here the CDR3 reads CASDTGTNIANTGELFF. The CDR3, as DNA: TGTGCCAGCGACACCGGGACAAACATCGCGAACACCGGGGAGCTGTTTTTT.

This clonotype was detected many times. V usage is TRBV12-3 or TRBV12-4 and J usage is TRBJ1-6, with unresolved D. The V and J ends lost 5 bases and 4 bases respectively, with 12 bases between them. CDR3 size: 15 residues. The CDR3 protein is CASSPDMGYNSPLHF. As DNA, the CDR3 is TGTGCCAGCAGTCCGGATATGGGGTATAATTCACCCCTCCACTTT.

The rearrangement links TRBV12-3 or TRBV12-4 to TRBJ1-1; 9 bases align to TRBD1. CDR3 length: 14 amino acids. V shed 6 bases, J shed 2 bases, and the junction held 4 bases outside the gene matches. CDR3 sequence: CASRSTGGNTEAFF. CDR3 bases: TGTGCCAGCAGATCAACAGGGGGCAACACTGAAGCTTTCTTT.

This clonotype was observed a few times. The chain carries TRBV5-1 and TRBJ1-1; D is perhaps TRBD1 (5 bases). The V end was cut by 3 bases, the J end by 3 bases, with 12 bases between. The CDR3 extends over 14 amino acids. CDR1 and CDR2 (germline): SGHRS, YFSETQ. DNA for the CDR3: TGCGCCAGCAGCTCCAGGGTGGCGGACACTGAAGCTTTCTTT. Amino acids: CASSSRVADTEAFF.

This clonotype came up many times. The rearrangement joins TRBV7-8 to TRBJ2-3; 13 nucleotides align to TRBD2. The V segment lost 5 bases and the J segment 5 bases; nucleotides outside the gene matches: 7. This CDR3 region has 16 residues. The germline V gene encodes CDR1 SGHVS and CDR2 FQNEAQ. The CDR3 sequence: CASSPRTSGSGDTQYF. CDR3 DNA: TGTGCCAGCAGCCCCAGGACTAGCGGGAGTGGAGATACGCAGTATTTT.

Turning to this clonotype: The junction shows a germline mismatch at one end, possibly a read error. CDR3 in DNA: TGTGTCAGCAGTTTTGACAGGGCTACGCGCGAGCAGTACTTC. Its translation: CVSSFDRATREQYF. The V gene is TRBV12-3 or TRBV12-4, the J gene TRBJ2-7; 7 bases fit TRBD1. The CDR3 extends over 14 amino acids.

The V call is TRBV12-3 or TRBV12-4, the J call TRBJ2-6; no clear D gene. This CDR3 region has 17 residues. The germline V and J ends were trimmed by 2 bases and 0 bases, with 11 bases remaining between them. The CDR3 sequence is CASSLHSPFSGANVLTF. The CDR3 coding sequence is TGTGCCAGCAGTTTACACAGTCCTTTCTCTGGGGCCAACGTCCTGACTTTC.

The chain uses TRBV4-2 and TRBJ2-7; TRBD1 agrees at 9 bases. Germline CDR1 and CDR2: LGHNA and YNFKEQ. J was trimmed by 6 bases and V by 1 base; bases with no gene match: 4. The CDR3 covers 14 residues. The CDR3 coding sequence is TGTGCCAGCAGCCAAGGGGACAGGGCTGGCGAGCAGTACTTC. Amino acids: CASSQGDRAGEQYF.

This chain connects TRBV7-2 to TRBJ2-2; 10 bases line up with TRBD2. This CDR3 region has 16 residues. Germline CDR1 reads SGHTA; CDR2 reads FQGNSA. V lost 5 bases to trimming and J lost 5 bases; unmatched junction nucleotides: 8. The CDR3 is CASSTSSGRVTGELFF. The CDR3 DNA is TGTGCCAGCAGCACCTCGAGCGGGAGGGTAACCGGGGAGCTGTTTTTT.

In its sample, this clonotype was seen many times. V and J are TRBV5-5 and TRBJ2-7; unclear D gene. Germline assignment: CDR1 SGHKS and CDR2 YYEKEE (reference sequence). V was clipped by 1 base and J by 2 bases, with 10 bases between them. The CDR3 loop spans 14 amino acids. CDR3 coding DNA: TGTGCCAGCAGCTTGTCGGCAGCTACCTACGAGCAGTACTTC. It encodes CASSLSAATYEQYF.

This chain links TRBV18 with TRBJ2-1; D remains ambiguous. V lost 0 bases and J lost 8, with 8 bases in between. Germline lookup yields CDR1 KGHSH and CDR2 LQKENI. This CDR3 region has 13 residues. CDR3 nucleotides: TGTGCCAGCTCACCACCGCTGCCCGATGAGCAGTTCTTC. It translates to CASSPPLPDEQFF.

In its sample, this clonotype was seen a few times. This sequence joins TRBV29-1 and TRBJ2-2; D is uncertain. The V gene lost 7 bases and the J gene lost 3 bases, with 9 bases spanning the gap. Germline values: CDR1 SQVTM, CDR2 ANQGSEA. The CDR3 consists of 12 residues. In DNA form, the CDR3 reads TGCAGCGCCGGCGCTCACACCGGGGAGCTGTTTTTT. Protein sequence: CSAGAHTGELFF.

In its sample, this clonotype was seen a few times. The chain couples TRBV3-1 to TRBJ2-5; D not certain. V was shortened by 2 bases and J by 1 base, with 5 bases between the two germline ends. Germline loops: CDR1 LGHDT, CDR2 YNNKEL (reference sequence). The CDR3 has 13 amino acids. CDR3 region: CASSQMLQETQYF. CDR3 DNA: TGTGCCAGCAGCCAAATGCTCCAAGAGACCCAGTACTTC.

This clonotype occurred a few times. Written as DNA, the CDR3 is TGTGCCAGCAGCCGGATTCAGCGCACTGAAGCTTTCTTT. It codes for CASSRIQRTEAFF. J is TRBJ1-1 and V is TRBV7-9; no firm D call. The germline CDR1 and CDR2 sequences are SEHNR and FQNEAQ (reference sequence). V was cut by 5 bases and J by 4 bases, with 11 bases left in between. The CDR3 contains 13 residues.

CDR3 region: CASSFETTNEKLFF. The CDR3 DNA follows: TGTGCCAGCAGCTTCGAGACAACTAATGAAAAACTGTTTTTT. The chain recombines TRBV12-3 or TRBV12-4 with TRBJ1-4; no reliable D call. The CDR3 contains 14 residues. V lost 6 bases, J lost 0 bases, and 8 bases lay in between.

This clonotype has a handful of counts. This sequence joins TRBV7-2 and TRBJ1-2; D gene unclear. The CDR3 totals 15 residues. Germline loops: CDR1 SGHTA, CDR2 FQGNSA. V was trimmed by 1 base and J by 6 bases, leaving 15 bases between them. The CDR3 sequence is CASSLGGRQDNGYTF. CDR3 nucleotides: TGTGCCAGCAGCTTAGGAGGCCGGCAAGACAATGGCTACACCTTC.

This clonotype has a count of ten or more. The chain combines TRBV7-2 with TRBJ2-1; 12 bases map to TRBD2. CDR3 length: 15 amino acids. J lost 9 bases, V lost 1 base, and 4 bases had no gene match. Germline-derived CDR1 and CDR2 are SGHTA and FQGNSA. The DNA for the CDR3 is TGTGCCAGCAGCTTAGTACTAGCGGGGGGAGGTGAGCAGTTCTTC. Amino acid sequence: CASSLVLAGGGEQFF.

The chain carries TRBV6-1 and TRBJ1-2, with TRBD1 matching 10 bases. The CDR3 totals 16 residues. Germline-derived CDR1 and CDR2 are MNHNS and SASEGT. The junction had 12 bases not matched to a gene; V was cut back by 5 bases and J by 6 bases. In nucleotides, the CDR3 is TGTGCCAGCAGTACAACCGGGACAGGGGAATTGAATGGCTACACCTTC. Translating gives CASSTTGTGELNGYTF.

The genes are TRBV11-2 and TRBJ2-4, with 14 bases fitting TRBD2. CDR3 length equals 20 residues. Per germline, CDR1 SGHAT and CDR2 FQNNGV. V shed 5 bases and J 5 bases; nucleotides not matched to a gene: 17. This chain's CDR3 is CASSRTGTSGGLVGQNIQYF. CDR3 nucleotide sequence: TGTGCCAGCAGCCGTACCGGGACTAGCGGGGGACTCGTCGGGCAAAACATTCAGTACTTC.